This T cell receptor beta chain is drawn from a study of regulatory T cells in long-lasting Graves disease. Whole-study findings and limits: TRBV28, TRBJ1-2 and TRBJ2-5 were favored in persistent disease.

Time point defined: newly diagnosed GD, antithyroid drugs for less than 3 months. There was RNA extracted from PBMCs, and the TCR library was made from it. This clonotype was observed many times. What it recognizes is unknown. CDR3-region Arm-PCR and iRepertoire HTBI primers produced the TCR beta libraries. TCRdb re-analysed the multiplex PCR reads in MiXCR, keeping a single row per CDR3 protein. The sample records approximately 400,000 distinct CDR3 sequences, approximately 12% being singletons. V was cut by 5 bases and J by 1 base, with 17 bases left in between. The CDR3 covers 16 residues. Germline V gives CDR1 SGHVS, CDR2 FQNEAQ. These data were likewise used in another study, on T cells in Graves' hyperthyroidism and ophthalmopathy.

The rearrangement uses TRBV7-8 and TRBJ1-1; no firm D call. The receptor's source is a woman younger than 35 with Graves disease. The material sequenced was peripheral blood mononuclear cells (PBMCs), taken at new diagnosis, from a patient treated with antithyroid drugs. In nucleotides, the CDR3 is TGTGCCAGCAGCCCCGACCTCTTGACGGGGAACACTGAAGCTTTCTTT. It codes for CASSPDLLTGNTEAFF.